This T cell receptor (beta chain) was sequenced in a study of cytomegalovirus exposure and HLA in healthy donors. Germline CDR1 MGHRA, CDR2 YSYEKL. V was shortened by 2 bases and J by 0 bases, with 11 bases between the two germline ends. The CDR3 totals 16 residues. PCR involved 60 Vbeta and 13 Jbeta primers. Here immunoSEQ multiplex PCR was the method, and the copy in TCRdb shows in-frame clones only, minus some. Of approximately 130,000 clones listed, more than 65% are singletons. The sequenced material came from PBMCs. This sequence originates from a man between 18 and 29 years old in good health and CMV-seropositive. The chain recombines TRBV4-1 with TRBJ1-3; D remains unclear. CDR3 nucleotide sequence: TGCGCCAGCAGCCAATACGAGGCCGTCTCTGGAAACACCATATATTTT. It codes for CASSQYEAVSGNTIYF.